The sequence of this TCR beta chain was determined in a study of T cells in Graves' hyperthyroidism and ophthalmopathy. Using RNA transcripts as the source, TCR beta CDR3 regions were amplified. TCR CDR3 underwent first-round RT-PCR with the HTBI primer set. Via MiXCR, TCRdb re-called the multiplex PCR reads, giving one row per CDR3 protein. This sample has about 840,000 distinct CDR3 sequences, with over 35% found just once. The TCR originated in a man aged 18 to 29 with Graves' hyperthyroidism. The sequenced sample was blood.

CDR3 nucleotide sequence: TGTGCCAGTAGTATTGTGGGGACCGACGGGGAGCTGTTTTTT. Protein: CASSIVGTDGELFF. The J gene is TRBJ2-2, the V gene TRBV19; D might be TRBD1 or TRBD2, each matching 5 bases. Looked up from germline, CDR1 is LNHDA and CDR2 is SQIVND (reference sequence). V was trimmed by 3 bases and J by 7 bases, leaving 12 bases between them. There are 14 residues in the CDR3.